The clone carrying this T cell receptor beta chain was counted ten times or more. The antigen remains undetermined. The investigators amplified TCR beta CDR3 regions from RNA transcripts. The HTBI primer set was used in a first-round RT-PCR of the TCR CDR3. TCRdb passed the multiplex PCR reads through MiXCR, listing each CDR3 protein once. The data contain 500,000 or so distinct CDR3 sequences, 17% of them singletons. This specimen belongs to a study of T cells in Graves' hyperthyroidism and ophthalmopathy. Study-wide context: Once the initial diagnosis was made, peripheral blood was obtained before any treatment. Study conclusions and caveats: Blood shared most expanded thyroid clonotypes above 0.001. A model built on 13 V-J features separated ophthalmopathy from stable hyperthyroidism.

The source is a woman aged 18-29 years with Graves' ophthalmopathy. Sample: blood.

DNA for the CDR3: TGTGCCAGCAGCTTAGTTACAGGGGGCGATCAATACTTC. As protein: CASSLVTGGDQYF. The V gene is TRBV11-2, the J gene TRBJ2-4; 9 nucleotides align to TRBD1. Trimming took 1 base from V and 16 from J; bases not matched to a gene: 8. The CDR3 spans 13 residues. Germline-derived CDR1 and CDR2 are SGHAT and FQNNGV.